One sample yielded the 29 T cell receptor beta chains listed below, sequenced in a study of blood T cell repertoires in COVID-19. Repertoires were generated with immunoSEQ multiplex PCR, while TCRdb's copy carries only in-frame clones and drops some. The data hold some 100,000 clones, with around 90% observed a single time. Sequences were obtained from peripheral blood. The receptors come from an elderly woman with active COVID-19.

The rearrangement uses TRBV4-3 and TRBJ1-6, with TRBD1 matching 9 bases. The junction had 5 bases not matched to a gene; V was cut back by 3 bases and J by 8 bases. CDR3 size: 15 residues. Per germline, CDR1 LGHNA and CDR2 YSLEER. CDR3 loop: CASSHRRDRDSPLHF. In DNA, the CDR3 is TGCGCCAGCAGCCACCGACGGGACAGGGATTCACCCCTCCACTTT.

The rearrangement uses TRBV29-1 and TRBJ2-1; no definite D call. This CDR3 has 10 amino acids. From germline, CDR1 is SQVTM and CDR2 ANQGSEA. V was pared by 6 bases and J by 6 bases, with 6 bases between. CDR3 DNA: TGCAGCGTCATAGCCAATGAGCAGTTCTTC. It specifies CSVIANEQFF.

This chain connects TRBV6-5 to TRBJ1-2; 10 nucleotides match TRBD1. There are 14 residues in the CDR3. The trim removed 6 bases at V and 7 bases at J, leaving 8 bases unmatched. Per germline, CDR1 MNHEY and CDR2 SVGAGI. CDR3 nucleotide sequence: TGTGCCAGCAGGACGGGACAGGGGAGAGTTGGCTACACCTTC. It yields the protein CASRTGQGRVGYTF.

The rearrangement joins TRBV29-1 to TRBJ2-1; 11 positions match TRBD2. Germline V gives CDR1 SQVTM, CDR2 ANQGSEA. The CDR3 contains 13 residues. V was pared by 0 bases and J by 11 bases, with 3 bases of the junction left unmatched. Here the CDR3 reads CSVEDRLAGQQFF. The CDR3 DNA is TGCAGCGTTGAAGATCGACTAGCGGGACAGCAGTTCTTC.

The CDR3 coding sequence is TGTGCCAGCAGTTACTCGGGGACACCCTACAATGAGCAGTTCTTC. It translates to CASSYSGTPYNEQFF. The V gene is TRBV6-2 or TRBV6-3, the J gene TRBJ2-1; tentatively, D is TRBD1 (6 bases). The CDR3 totals 15 residues. The V gene lost 0 bases and the J gene lost 2 bases, with 8 bases spanning the gap. Germline loops: CDR1 MNHEY, CDR2 SVGEGT.

This chain links TRBV28 with TRBJ1-1; 9 bases agree with TRBD1. The CDR3 consists of 15 residues. Germline loops: CDR1 MDHEN, CDR2 SYDVKM. After removal of 4 bases from V and 3 bases from J, the junction contained 6 bases not matched to a gene. CDR3 in amino acids: CASSSRDRAYTEAFF. CDR3 DNA: TGTGCCAGCAGTTCCCGGGACAGGGCTTACACTGAAGCTTTCTTT.

The genes are TRBV7-2 and TRBJ2-7; D gene uncertain. Trimming removed 1 base at V and 6 bases at J, with 10 bases between. The CDR3 spans 13 residues. The V gene's germline CDR1 is SGHTA and CDR2 FQGNSA. The chain's CDR3 is CASSLGTVTEQYF. CDR3 coding DNA: TGTGCCAGCAGCTTAGGTACGGTTACCGAGCAGTACTTC.

The gene calls are TRBV28 and TRBJ2-1, with 7 bases identical to TRBD1. CDR1 MDHEN and CDR2 SYDVKM come from the germline V gene. V shed 4 bases and J 2 bases; nucleotides not matched to a gene: 8. This CDR3 has 16 residues. This CDR3 reads CASSSRTGFPYNEQFF. DNA for the CDR3: TGTGCCAGCAGTTCCAGGACAGGTTTCCCCTACAATGAGCAGTTCTTC.

The chain recombines TRBV3-1 (or the pseudogene TRBV3-2) with TRBJ1-6; 10 positions match TRBD1. The CDR3 has 14 residues. Germline values: CDR1 LGHDT, CDR2 YNNKEL (reference sequence). The trim removed 3 bases at V and 9 bases at J, leaving 2 bases unmatched. CDR3 sequence: CASSHRDRGSPLHF. The CDR3 nucleotides read TGTGCCAGCAGCCACCGGGACAGGGGTTCACCCCTCCACTTT.

This clone came up once. This sequence joins TRBV2 and TRBJ1-6, with D maybe TRBD1 (5 bases). This CDR3 contains 13 residues. Trimming removed 1 base from V and 10 bases from J, with 8 bases in between. Germline CDR1 is SNHLY and CDR2 is FYNNEI. CDR3 nucleotides: TGTGCCAGCAGTGAAGAGGGGCAATCACCCCTCCACTTT. Protein sequence: CASSEEGQSPLHF.

J is TRBJ1-5 and V is TRBV3-1 (or the pseudogene TRBV3-2); D may be TRBD1 (6 bases). The V gene lost 3 bases and the J gene lost 6 bases, with 15 bases spanning the gap. Germline CDR1 is LGHDT and CDR2 is YNNKEL (reference sequence). The CDR3 spans 15 residues. The CDR3 spells CASSQERGGGQPQHF. The CDR3 DNA sequence: TGTGCCAGCAGCCAGGAGAGGGGGGGTGGTCAGCCCCAGCATTTT.

The chain carries TRBV12-3 or TRBV12-4 and TRBJ2-1; 8 nucleotides align to TRBD2. Trimming removed 1 base from V and 13 bases from J; junction bases left unmatched: 6. CDR3 length: 13 residues. The CDR3 nucleotides read TGTGCCAGCAGTTTAGGCCGGGAGGGCCGCCAGTTCTTC. Translation gives CASSLGREGRQFF.

The rearrangement joins TRBV6-2 or TRBV6-3 to TRBJ2-7; D might be TRBD2 (5 bases). Germline V gene data show CDR1 as MNHEY and CDR2 as SVGEGT. The CDR3 consists of 15 residues. Trimming removed 1 base from V and 3 bases from J, with 13 bases in between. This CDR3 reads CASSYLAGSFYEQYF. As DNA, the CDR3 is TGTGCCAGCAGTTACTTGGCGGGTTCTTTCTACGAGCAGTACTTC.

The CDR3 loop is CASSVTGGPYNEQFF. The DNA for the CDR3 is TGTGCCAGCAGCGTAACGGGCGGGCCTTACAATGAGCAGTTCTTC. The chain is built from TRBV9 and TRBJ2-1, with D maybe TRBD2 (5 bases). The CDR3 has 15 residues. Trimming took 1 base from V and 4 from J, leaving 12 bases between them. Germline loops: CDR1 SGDLS, CDR2 YYNGEE.

The chain combines TRBV27 with TRBJ2-1, with D unclear. CDR1 is MNHEY and CDR2 is SMNVEV in the germline V gene (reference sequence). The CDR3 has 14 residues. With 1 base removed from V and 5 bases from J, the gap between germline ends came to 9 bases. The CDR3 DNA follows: TGTGCCAGCAGTTTATTAGGAGTTAACAATGAGCAGTTCTTC. Amino acids: CASSLLGVNNEQFF.

This chain joins TRBV28 and TRBJ2-5; 13 bases align to TRBD2. The germline CDR1 and CDR2 sequences are MDHEN and SYDVKM. Losses at the gene ends were 6 bases for V and 1 base for J; bases not matched to a gene: 11. The CDR3 runs to 18 residues. In DNA form, the CDR3 reads TGTGCCAGCAGGGAGACGGGACTAGCGGGACCATTCCAAGAGACCCAGTACTTC. Protein: CASRETGLAGPFQETQYF.

The chain combines TRBV5-1 with TRBJ1-4; D call uncertain. The germline gives CDR1 SGHRS, CDR2 YFSETQ. The CDR3 totals 15 residues. Trimming left V 4 bases short and J 5 bases short, with 15 bases between. CDR3 loop: CASSPWTGINEKLFF. As DNA, the CDR3 is TGCGCCAGCAGCCCTTGGACGGGGATCAATGAAAAACTGTTTTTT.

This clone appeared a single time. The V call is TRBV6-6, the J call TRBJ2-7, with 11 bases matching TRBD2. The J segment lost 1 base and the V segment lost 6 bases, leaving 5 bases of the junction unmatched. The CDR3 extends over 15 amino acids. Germline-derived CDR1 and CDR2 are MNHNY and SVGAGI (reference sequence). The CDR3 sequence is CASRGGTSGSYEQYF. The CDR3 region has the DNA TGTGCCAGCAGAGGGGGGACTAGCGGTTCCTACGAGCAGTACTTC.

The chain recombines TRBV28 with TRBJ2-3, with 9 positions matching TRBD2. Trimming at V came to 6 bases and at J to 3 bases, leaving 13 bases not matched to a gene. Germline loops: CDR1 MDHEN, CDR2 SYDVKM. The CDR3 runs to 17 residues. The CDR3 nucleotides are TGTGCCAGCAGGGCCCGCGGGGCGGGAGGGCCGACAGATACGCAGTATTTT. Protein product: CASRARGAGGPTDTQYF.

CDR3 amino acids: CASSYQGLVNTGELFF. The CDR3, as DNA: TGTGCCAGCAGTTACCAGGGGCTGGTCAACACCGGGGAGCTGTTTTTT. The chain links TRBV6-2 or TRBV6-3 to TRBJ2-2; perhaps TRBD1 as D (6 bases). Trimming removed 2 bases at V and 2 bases at J, with 12 bases between. Germline CDR1 MNHEY, CDR2 SVGEGT. The CDR3 length is 16 residues.

In its sample, this clone was seen once. The rearrangement uses TRBV29-1 and TRBJ1-1; 9 bases agree with TRBD1. Looked up from germline, CDR1 is SQVTM and CDR2 is ANQGSEA. The CDR3 has 15 residues. The V and J ends lost 7 bases and 3 bases, in that order; junction bases with no gene match: 12. CDR3 loop: CSAGKPGQGDTEAFF. In nucleotides, the CDR3 is TGCAGCGCCGGAAAACCGGGACAGGGAGACACTGAAGCTTTCTTT.

This clone has a single count. V usage is TRBV18 and J usage is TRBJ2-5, with D possibly TRBD1 on 5 matching bases. V was clipped by 2 bases and J by 1 base, with 8 bases between them. This CDR3 region has 14 residues. The germline gives CDR1 KGHSH, CDR2 LQKENI. The CDR3 here is CASSPGATQETQYF. In nucleotides, the CDR3 is TGTGCCAGCTCACCAGGGGCAACCCAAGAGACCCAGTACTTC.

V and J are TRBV2 and TRBJ2-2; D might be TRBD1 (6 bases). With 5 bases removed from V and 0 bases from J, the gap between germline ends came to 10 bases. Germline-derived CDR1 and CDR2 are SNHLY and FYNNEI. This CDR3 has 15 residues. This CDR3 reads CASSLDSSNTGELFF. Written as DNA, the CDR3 is TGTGCCAGCAGTCTGGACAGCTCGAACACCGGGGAGCTGTTTTTT. The complete variable domain, with remaining parts taken from reference TRBV2 and TRBJ2-2, reads EPEVTQTPSHQVTQMGQEVILRCVPISNHLYFYWYRQILGQKVEFLVSFYNNEISEKSEIFDDQFSVERPDGSNFTLKIRSTKLEDSAMYFCASSLDSSNTGELFFGEGSRLTVL.

The chain couples TRBV3-1 (or the pseudogene TRBV3-2) to TRBJ2-6; D unclear. The V gene's germline CDR1 is LGHDT and CDR2 YNNKEL (reference sequence). Trimming left V 5 bases short and J 1 base short, with 3 bases between. CDR3 length equals 13 residues. CDR3 DNA sequence: TGTGCCAGCAGCTCTTCTGGGGCCAACGTCCTGACTTTC. Encoded protein: CASSSSGANVLTF.

This rearrangement joins TRBV7-3 to TRBJ2-1, with 10 bases lining up with TRBD2. This CDR3 has 17 amino acids. V lost 1 base and J lost 6; bases outside the gene matches: 9. CDR1 and CDR2 (germline): SGHTA, FQGTGA. CDR3 DNA sequence: TGTGCCAGCAGCTTAAATCAGGGATCTAGCGGGAGCAATGAGCAGTTCTTC. Amino acid sequence: CASSLNQGSSGSNEQFF.

J is TRBJ2-7 and V is TRBV5-1; the D gene is possibly TRBD2 (5 bases). Germline V gene data show CDR1 as SGHRS and CDR2 as YFSETQ. Trimming pared 1 base from V and 6 bases from J, leaving 14 bases between. This CDR3 spans 14 amino acids. The CDR3 DNA reads TGCGCCAGCAGCTTGAAGATGGGAGACGGCGAGCAGTACTTC. Its protein is CASSLKMGDGEQYF.

The J gene is TRBJ2-7, the V gene TRBV7-2; 12 bases agree with TRBD2. This CDR3 has 13 residues. J was trimmed by 5 bases and V by 6 bases; bases with no gene match: 2. The germline V gene has CDR1 SGHTA and CDR2 FQGNSA. The CDR3 region has the DNA TGTGCCAGCAGTGGACTAGCGGGAAACGAGCAGTACTTC. It translates to CASSGLAGNEQYF.

CDR3 DNA: TGTGCCAGCAGCCCCGGACAGGGTGGTCAGCCCCAGCATTTT. Residues: CASSPGQGGQPQHF. V gene TRBV3-1 (or the pseudogene TRBV3-2) combines with J gene TRBJ1-5; 8 positions agree with TRBD1. The CDR3 length is 14 residues. Germline-derived CDR1 and CDR2 are LGHDT and YNNKEL (reference sequence). With V trimmed by 4 bases and J by 6 bases, 5 bases remained unmatched.

J is TRBJ2-7 and V is TRBV7-2, with 8 nucleotides matching TRBD1. CDR1 SGHTA and CDR2 FQGNSA come from the germline V gene. Trimming took 2 bases from V and 3 from J; bases not matched to a gene: 3. The CDR3 totals 14 residues. CDR3 sequence: CASSLIGQGYEQYF. The CDR3 DNA follows: TGTGCCAGCAGCTTAATTGGACAGGGCTACGAGCAGTACTTC.